This T cell receptor beta chain derives from a study of chemoradiotherapy in HPV16-positive cancers. Findings and limits, study-wide: Candidate HPV-specific clones and E7-related TCR motifs grew in tumor during treatment. Better recurrence-free survival went with HPV-responsive T-cell expansion in HPV16-positive patients.

To note about this clone: Its specificity is not known.

Method: immunoSEQ multiplex PCR; TCRdb's copy keeps in-frame clones and lacks some. The sample shows around 12,000 clones, more than 75% of them seen only once. Repertoires were sampled repeatedly during chemoradiotherapy. There are 14 residues in the CDR3. The germline V and J ends were trimmed by 0 bases and 0 bases, with 7 bases remaining between them. CDR1 is SGHRS, CDR2 YFSETQ, per germline. The specimen comprised blood, sampled from a patient who underwent chemoradiotherapy. The TCR originated in a human donor with HPV-associated anogenital cancer. This chain uses TRBV5-1 with TRBJ2-7; no definite D call. The CDR3 spells CASSLARSSYEQYF. CDR3 bases: TGCGCCAGCAGCTTGGCGCGCAGCTCCTACGAGCAGTACTTC.